These T cell receptor beta chains were read from a single sample in a study of STAT5B mutations in CD4+ large granular lymphocyte leukemia. The assay was immunoSEQ multiplex PCR, and TCRdb's table has in-frame clones only and misses some. The sample holds approximately 30,000 clones, 76% seen once. The sequenced sample was CD4+ T cells from blood buffy coats. Receptors were obtained from a human donor in good health. The CDR3 runs from the conserved cysteine through the conserved F or W. A D gene is named only where the DNA matches it firmly. Expanded clones get a size class; other rows say once, few or many, or leave the size out.

D	V	length	J	size	CDR3	DNA
NA	TRBV7-2	16	TRBJ2-3	NA	CASSSDGGRMIYTQYF	TGTGCCAGCAGCTCGGATGGGGGTCGCATGATATATACGCAGTATTTT
NA	TRBV6-6	14	TRBJ2-7	once	CASRPETASYEQYF	TGTGCCAGCAGGCCCGAGACTGCCTCCTACGAGCAGTACTTC
NA	TRBV6-4	14	TRBJ2-5	NA	CASSENGGKETQYF	TGTGCCAGCAGTGAGAATGGAGGGAAAGAGACCCAGTACTTC
TRBD1	TRBV7-2	17	TRBJ1-2	once	CASSLDSRAQGAYGYTF	TGTGCCAGCAGCTTAGATTCTCGGGCCCAGGGGGCTTATGGCTACACCTTC
NA	TRBV12-5	13	TRBJ1-2	NA	CASAIDSSYGYTF	TGTGCTAGTGCCATCGACTCTAGCTATGGCTACACCTTC
NA	TRBV5-6	16	TRBJ1-5	NA	CASSLGPTNDNQPQHF	TGTGCCAGCAGCTTGGGGCCCACCAACGATAATCAGCCCCAGCATTTT
TRBD1	TRBV27	14	TRBJ1-2	NA	CASSTRTGGYGYTF	TGTGCCAGCAGTACACGGACAGGAGGTTATGGCTACACCTTC
TRBD1	TRBV6-6	16	TRBJ2-7	NA	CASTSLGQGARGEQYF	TGTGCCAGCACCTCCCTGGGACAGGGGGCACGAGGGGAGCAGTACTTC
NA	TRBV7-6	14	TRBJ2-1	NA	CASSLGSHSGEQFF	TGTGCCAGCAGCTTAGGATCCCACTCCGGTGAGCAGTTCTTC
NA	TRBV7-9	14	TRBJ2-2	NA	CASSLAGGTGELFF	TGTGCCAGCAGCTTAGCGGGAGGTACCGGGGAGCTGTTTTTT
NA	TRBV11-2	16	TRBJ1-2	NA	CASSLNFDTLKYGYTF	TGTGCCAGCAGCTTAAATTTTGACACTCTAAAGTATGGCTACACCTTC
NA	TRBV4-1	13	TRBJ1-5	NA	CASSQDTDQPQHF	TGCGCCAGCAGCCAAGATACGGATCAGCCCCAGCATTTT
NA	TRBV4-1	16	TRBJ1-5	NA	CASSFRMDSTNQPQHF	TGCGCCAGCAGCTTCCGGATGGACAGCACAAATCAGCCCCAGCATTTT
NA	TRBV4-1	16	TRBJ1-6	NA	CASSQERTMYNSPLHF	TGCGCCAGCAGCCAAGAAAGGACAATGTATAATTCACCCCTCCACTTT
TRBD1	TRBV27	16	TRBJ2-2	NA	CASRLGQGFDTGELFF	TGTGCCAGCAGGCTCGGACAGGGATTTGACACCGGGGAGCTGTTTTTT
TRBD1	TRBV12-5	14	TRBJ2-5	NA	CASGSGQGQETQYF	TGTGCTAGTGGGTCTGGACAGGGGCAAGAGACCCAGTACTTC
NA	TRBV5-8	16	TRBJ2-5	NA	CASSLSGVKGQETQYF	TGTGCCAGCAGCTTGTCGGGAGTAAAAGGCCAAGAGACCCAGTACTTC
TRBD2	TRBV7-2	18	TRBJ2-3	NA	CASSALNLAGGWADTQYF	TGTGCCAGCAGCGCCCTTAACCTAGCGGGGGGTTGGGCAGATACGCAGTATTTT
NA	TRBV2	14	TRBJ1-5	NA	CASSKTGSNQPQHF	TGTGCCAGCAGCAAAACGGGTAGCAATCAGCCCCAGCATTTT
TRBD1	TRBV6-6	14	TRBJ2-7	NA	CASRPDRDWGEQYF	TGTGCCAGCAGACCCGACAGGGATTGGGGCGAGCAGTACTTC
NA	TRBV11-2	15	TRBJ2-7	NA	CASSHYEGKGYEQYF	TGTGCCAGCAGCCATTATGAGGGGAAGGGCTACGAGCAGTACTTC
NA	TRBV12-5	13	TRBJ1-6	NA	CASGLVPYSPLHF	TGTGCTAGTGGTTTGGTTCCATATTCACCCCTCCACTTT
NA	TRBV6-5	12	TRBJ2-7	once	CATRDLSYEQYF	TGTGCCACTCGGGACCTTTCCTACGAGCAGTACTTC
NA	TRBV5-1	16	TRBJ2-2	NA	CASSQGAQRRTGELFF	TGCGCCAGCAGCCAAGGGGCTCAAAGGCGGACCGGGGAGCTGTTTTTT
NA	TRBV14	16	TRBJ1-4	NA	CASSQVRGGSGEKLFF	TGTGCCAGCAGCCAAGTTCGGGGGGGAAGTGGTGAAAAACTGTTTTTT
NA	TRBV6-1	14	TRBJ1-1	few	CASRWVTVNTEAFF	TGTGCCAGCAGGTGGGTGACAGTGAACACTGAAGCTTTCTTT
TRBD1	TRBV15	15	TRBJ2-5	NA	CATSRGQGLWETQYF	TGTGCCACCAGCAGAGGACAGGGATTGTGGGAGACCCAGTACTTC
NA	TRBV4-1	14	TRBJ1-2	NA	CASSQDRRDYGYTF	TGCGCCAGCAGCCAAGATCGGAGGGACTATGGCTACACCTTC
TRBD1	TRBV19	15	TRBJ2-5	NA	CASSSLQGARETQYF	TGTGCCAGTAGTAGCCTCCAGGGGGCTCGAGAGACCCAGTACTTC
NA	TRBV7-9	14	TRBJ2-1	few	CASTNGGARLEQFF	TGTGCCAGCACTAACGGGGGAGCCCGCTTGGAGCAGTTCTTC
NA	TRBV27	13	TRBJ1-1	NA	CASSPPMNTEAFF	TGTGCCAGCAGTCCCCCCATGAACACTGAAGCTTTCTTT
TRBD1	TRBV2	16	TRBJ1-1	NA	CASSPDRVSLNTEAFF	TGTGCCAGCAGCCCCGACAGGGTATCATTGAACACTGAAGCTTTCTTT
TRBD1	TRBV5-1	13	TRBJ2-7	NA	CASNPGQGNEQYF	TGCGCCAGCAACCCTGGACAGGGCAACGAGCAGTACTTC
NA	TRBV18	15	TRBJ2-1	NA	CASSPPGQVNNEQFF	TGTGCCAGCTCACCCCCCGGGCAGGTCAACAATGAGCAGTTCTTC
NA	TRBV5-6	14	TRBJ1-2	NA	CASTPREGNGGYTF	TGTGCCAGCACCCCCCGGGAGGGGAACGGGGGCTACACCTTC
NA	TRBV6-1	13	TRBJ2-7	few	CASTNTSPYEQYF	TGTGCCAGCACCAACACTAGTCCGTACGAGCAGTACTTC
NA	TRBV28	17	TRBJ2-3	NA	CASRTGRSWGGTDTQYF	TGTGCCAGCAGAACAGGACGGAGTTGGGGGGGCACAGATACGCAGTATTTT
TRBD1	TRBV19	14	TRBJ1-2	NA	CASSDRGANYGYTF	TGTGCCAGTAGCGACAGGGGAGCTAACTATGGCTACACCTTC
TRBD1	TRBV19	15	TRBJ1-2	NA	CASSTRQGGNYGYTF	TGTGCCAGTAGTACAAGACAGGGTGGTAACTATGGCTACACCTTC
TRBD1	TRBV7-9	16	TRBJ1-4	NA	CASSSGQTATNEKLFF	TGTGCCAGCAGCTCGGGACAGACAGCAACTAATGAAAAACTGTTTTTT
TRBD2	TRBV27	17	TRBJ2-3	NA	CASSSTPPLAGRDTQYF	TGTGCCAGCAGCTCCACCCCCCCACTAGCGGGGAGGGATACGCAGTATTTT
NA	TRBV7-6	14	TRBJ2-2	NA	CASSFRGGAGELFF	TGTGCCAGCAGCTTCCGCGGCGGCGCCGGGGAGCTGTTTTTT
NA	TRBV11-2	13	TRBJ1-2	few	CASSPGVLLGYTF	TGTGCCAGCAGCCCTGGCGTATTATTGGGGTACACCTTC
TRBD2	TRBV5-1	14	TRBJ2-2	NA	CASSATSDTGELFF	TGCGCCAGCAGCGCAACTAGCGACACCGGGGAGCTGTTTTTT
NA	TRBV18	14	TRBJ1-2	NA	CASSLGLSNYGYTF	TGTGCCAGCTCATTGGGACTTTCTAACTATGGCTACACCTTC
NA	TRBV7-6	13	TRBJ1-3	NA	CASSRTSGNTIYF	TGTGCCAGCAGCAGAACCTCTGGAAACACCATATATTTT
NA	TRBV29-1	12	TRBJ1-2	NA	CSVVGHDYGYTF	TGCAGCGTTGTGGGACACGACTATGGCTACACCTTC
NA	TRBV15	15	TRBJ1-2	NA	CATSREDRGNGGYTF	TGTGCCACCAGCAGAGAGGATAGGGGGAATGGTGGCTACACCTTC
NA	TRBV6-6	14	TRBJ2-1	few	CASRREWSYNEQFF	TGTGCCAGCAGACGGGAGTGGTCCTACAATGAGCAGTTCTTC
TRBD2	TRBV2	15	TRBJ2-7	NA	CASGLAGGSGYEQYF	TGTGCCAGCGGGTTAGCGGGAGGGTCGGGCTACGAGCAGTACTTC
TRBD1	TRBV7-2	15	TRBJ1-6	NA	CASSPGQGEYSPLHF	TGTGCCAGCAGCCCCGGACAGGGGGAATATTCACCCCTCCACTTT
NA	TRBV5-4	14	TRBJ1-1	few	CASSLLARGTEAFF	TGTGCCAGCAGCCTGTTAGCTAGGGGCACTGAAGCTTTCTTT
NA	TRBV12-5	14	TRBJ2-5	NA	CASGPRDGRETQYF	TGTGCTAGTGGTCCCCGGGACGGACGAGAGACCCAGTACTTC
TRBD2	TRBV7-3	15	TRBJ2-7	NA	CASSLSGGALYEQYF	TGTGCCAGCAGCTTAAGCGGGGGGGCCCTGTACGAGCAGTACTTC
NA	TRBV5-1	16	TRBJ1-1	NA	CASRAATIDLNTEAFF	TGCGCCAGCAGGGCAGCAACCATAGATTTGAACACTGAAGCTTTCTTT
TRBD1	TRBV5-6	14	TRBJ2-7	NA	CASSLDRGPYEQYF	TGTGCCAGCAGCTTGGACAGGGGGCCTTACGAGCAGTACTTC